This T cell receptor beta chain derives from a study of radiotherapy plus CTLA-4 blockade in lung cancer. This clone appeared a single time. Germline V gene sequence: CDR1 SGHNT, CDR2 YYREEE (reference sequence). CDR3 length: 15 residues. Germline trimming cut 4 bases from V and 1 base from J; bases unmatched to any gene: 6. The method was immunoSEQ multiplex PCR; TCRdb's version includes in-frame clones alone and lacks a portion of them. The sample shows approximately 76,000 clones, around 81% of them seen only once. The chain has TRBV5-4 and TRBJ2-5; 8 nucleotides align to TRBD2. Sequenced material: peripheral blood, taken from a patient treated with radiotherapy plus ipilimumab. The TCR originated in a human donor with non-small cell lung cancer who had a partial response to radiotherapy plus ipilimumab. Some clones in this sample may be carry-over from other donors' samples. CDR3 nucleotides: TGTGCCAGCAGCGCGACGGGAGGGGTCCAAGAGACCCAGTACTTC. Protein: CASSATGGVQETQYF. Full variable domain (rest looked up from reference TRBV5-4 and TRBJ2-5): ETGVTQSPTHLIKTRGQQVTLRCSSQSGHNTVSWYQQALGQGPQFIFQYYREEENGRGNFPPRFSGLQFPNYSSELNVNALELDDSALYLCASSATGGVQETQYFGPGTRLLVL.